This T cell receptor (beta chain) was retrieved from a study of CD8 T cells in ankylosing spondylitis. Whole-study results and caveats: The disease-linked clones had a CD8+ phenotype and low blood frequencies. A subset of motif variants has previously been described in the synovial fluid and blood of reactive arthritis. There was a TCR beta motif, made of several highly homologous variants, that appeared characteristic of ankylosing spondylitis blood. From matched ankylosing spondylitis synovial fluid, disease-linked clones were reportedly recovered at significantly enriched levels.

TCRdb re-called the 5' RACE reads with MiXCR, one entry per CDR3 protein. The table lists hundreds of thousands of distinct CDR3 sequences, about an eighth of them singletons. The CDR3 has 15 residues. V lost 7 bases and J lost 5; bases outside the gene matches: 8. A note on this clonotype: Its specificity is unknown.

The sequence derives from a male donor with ankylosing spondylitis. Sequencing was carried out using blood, either unsorted or a sorted T cell fraction (not recorded which). The J gene is TRBJ2-3, the V gene TRBV12-3 or TRBV12-4; TRBD1 aligns across 11 bases. The CDR3 coding sequence is TGTGCCAGCATCCCAAGGGGACAGGGGGGAGATACGCAGTATTTT. This encodes CASIPRGQGGDTQYF.